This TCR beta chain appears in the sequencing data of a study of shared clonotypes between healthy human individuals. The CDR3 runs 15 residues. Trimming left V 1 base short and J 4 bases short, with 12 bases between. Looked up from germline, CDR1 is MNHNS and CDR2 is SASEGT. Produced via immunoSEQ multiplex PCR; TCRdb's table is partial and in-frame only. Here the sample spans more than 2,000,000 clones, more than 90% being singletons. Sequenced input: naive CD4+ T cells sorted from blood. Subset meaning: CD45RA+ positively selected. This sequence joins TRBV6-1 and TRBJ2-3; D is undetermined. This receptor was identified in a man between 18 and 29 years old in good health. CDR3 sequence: CASSEDGRSPDTQYF. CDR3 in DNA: TGTGCCAGCAGTGAAGATGGCCGATCCCCAGATACGCAGTATTTT.